The sequence of this T cell receptor beta chain was determined in a study of shared clonotypes between healthy human individuals. Study context: Used for every donor were three CD4 naive, three CD4 memory, two CD8 naive and one CD8 memory plate. General study findings and limits: Blood was the sole source, and tissue repertoires probably differ.

Every donor was a Caucasian adult from Nashville, Tennessee. For this clone: The antigen is not known.

V was clipped by 4 bases and J by 3 bases; unmatched bases: 6. CDR1 is MNHEY, CDR2 SMNVEV, per germline (reference sequence). The CDR3 totals 14 residues. Clones were sequenced by immunoSEQ multiplex PCR, and TCRdb holds only the in-frame ones, with some missing. The data contain more than 2,000,000 clones, roughly 92% of them singletons. This chain links TRBV27 with TRBJ2-7; 7 nucleotides line up with TRBD2. The sequence derives from a man younger than 35 in good health. The sample taken for sequencing was naive CD4+ T cells sorted from blood. Subset in this sample: CD45RA+ positively selected. The CDR3 loop is CASSSLGGFYEQYF. The DNA for the CDR3 is TGTGCCAGCAGTTCCCTCGGGGGGTTCTACGAGCAGTACTTC.